These 14 T cell receptor beta chains were all obtained from the same sample, sequenced in a study of OX40 agonist ivuxolimab in advanced cancers. Only in-frame clones appear in the TCRdb table, and some are missing; sequencing was by immunoSEQ multiplex PCR. The sample includes 65,000 or so clones, around four fifths of them seen just once. Sequenced material: CD4+ or CD8+ T cells sorted from blood, taken in a trial of the OX40 agonist ivuxolimab. The receptors originated from an adult with an advanced solid tumor such as melanoma, head and neck, liver or kidney cancer.

The chain carries TRBV6-5 and TRBJ1-2; the D gene is possibly TRBD1 (6 bases). The CDR3 is 15 residues long. Germline-derived CDR1 and CDR2 are MNHEY and SVGAGI. V dropped 5 bases and J dropped 2 bases, with 15 bases sitting between them. The CDR3 region is CASSGRGGLNYGYTF. The CDR3 nucleotides are TGTGCCAGCAGTGGGAGGGGGGGTTTAAACTATGGCTACACCTTC.

Only a few counts were recorded for this clone. CDR3 DNA sequence: TGTGCCAGCACTCCCACAGGGGCGATAGGTGAAAAACTGTTTTTT. Residues: CASTPTGAIGEKLFF. J is TRBJ1-4 and V is TRBV2, with 7 bases aligning to TRBD1. V lost 7 bases and J lost 7; bases outside the gene matches: 12. CDR1 and CDR2 from the germline V gene are SNHLY and FYNNEI. The CDR3 has 15 residues. The full variable domain, completed using reference TRBV2 and TRBJ1-4, is EPEVTQTPSHQVTQMGQEVILRCVPISNHLYFYWYRQILGQKVEFLVSFYNNEISEKSEIFDDQFSVERPDGSNFTLKIRSTKLEDSAMYFCASTPTGAIGEKLFFGSGTQLSVL.

The rearrangement links TRBV2 to TRBJ2-7; D may be TRBD1 (6 bases). V dropped 4 bases and J dropped 3 bases, with 22 bases sitting between them. There are 17 residues in the CDR3. Germline V lookup: CDR1 SNHLY, CDR2 FYNNEI. DNA for the CDR3: TGTGCCAGCAGTGGACTAACAGGGAGTCTGGGGTTCTACGAGCAGTACTTC. This gives the protein CASSGLTGSLGFYEQYF.

The chain combines TRBV9 with TRBJ1-2, with 7 bases matching TRBD1. Germline loops: CDR1 SGDLS, CDR2 YYNGEE. The CDR3 is 19 residues long. Unmatched junction bases numbered 18, after V lost 3 bases and J lost 1 base. The CDR3 loop reads CASSASPRSGTDVNYGYTF. In DNA, the CDR3 is TGTGCCAGCAGCGCCTCACCTAGGTCCGGGACAGACGTTAACTATGGCTACACCTTC.

The chain uses TRBV4-1 and TRBJ1-3; D gene ambiguous. Germline V lookup: CDR1 MGHRA, CDR2 YSYEKL. The CDR3 has 18 residues. V lost 0 bases to trimming and J lost 0 bases, with 15 bases between them. The CDR3: CASSQDPWGSHSGNTIYF. The CDR3 region has the DNA TGCGCCAGCAGCCAAGATCCATGGGGAAGCCACTCTGGAAACACCATATATTTT.

The chain links TRBV5-5 to TRBJ2-2, with D hard to call. Trimming removed 0 bases at V and 7 bases at J, with 7 bases between. The germline V gene encodes CDR1 SGHKS and CDR2 YYEKEE (reference sequence). The CDR3 consists of 13 residues. CDR3 region: CASSLEWVGELFF. The CDR3, as DNA: TGTGCCAGCAGCTTGGAATGGGTCGGGGAGCTGTTTTTT.

The chain is built from TRBV30 and TRBJ1-3; a possible D gene is TRBD1 (6 bases). Trimming shortened V by 4 bases and J by 1 base, and 23 bases separated the two germline ends. The CDR3 is 18 amino acids. Looked up from germline, CDR1 is GTSNPN and CDR2 is SVGIG (reference sequence). CDR3 protein: CAWTRGLGVRGSGNTIYF. CDR3 nucleotide sequence: TGTGCCTGGACGCGTGGGTTGGGGGTCAGGGGTTCTGGAAACACCATATATTTT.

In its sample, this clone was seen a few times. This chain links TRBV5-1 with TRBJ1-2; TRBD1 is a possible D gene (6 bases). CDR3 length equals 13 residues. Germline CDR1 and CDR2: SGHRS and YFSETQ. The V gene lost 3 bases and the J gene lost 8 bases, with 14 bases spanning the gap. The chain's CDR3 is CASSSWGAGGYTF. The CDR3 DNA follows: TGCGCCAGCAGCTCCTGGGGGGCTGGCGGCTACACCTTC.

A note on this clone: The junction departs from the called germline gene at one end, perhaps through a read error. The J gene is TRBJ2-7, the V gene TRBV28, with 7 bases identical to TRBD1. Germline V lookup: CDR1 MDHEN, CDR2 SYDVKM. CDR3 size: 14 residues. The CDR3 reads CASKLGGDGVPVFF. CDR3 in DNA: TGTGCCAGTAAACTAGGGGGCGATGGGGTGCCAGTGTTCTTC.

The chain employs TRBV19 and TRBJ2-7, with 9 bases that match TRBD2. This CDR3 region has 16 residues. Germline values: CDR1 LNHDA, CDR2 SQIVND (reference sequence). J was trimmed by 0 bases and V by 5 bases; bases with no gene match: 8. CDR3 sequence reads: CASSLSSGVTSYEQYF. DNA of the CDR3: TGTGCCAGTAGTTTGTCTAGCGGGGTCACCTCCTACGAGCAGTACTTC.

This clone was found a few times. The V call is TRBV19, the J call TRBJ2-7, with 7 positions matching TRBD2. V lost 5 bases, J lost 6 bases, and 16 bases stayed unmatched. The CDR3 loop spans 16 amino acids. Germline CDR1 and CDR2: LNHDA and SQIVND (reference sequence). DNA for the CDR3: TGTGCCAGTAGTCCAAAGGGTCTGGCGGGAGCCCCCGAGCAGTACTTC. It is translated as CASSPKGLAGAPEQYF.

The chain combines TRBV5-6 with TRBJ2-7; D is unclear. Germline assignment: CDR1 SGHDT and CDR2 YYEEEE. Trimming stripped 1 base from V and 7 bases from J, with 9 bases between. The CDR3 extends over 12 amino acids. CDR3 loop: CASSLRSREQYF. The CDR3 DNA reads as TGTGCCAGCAGCTTGCGGAGCAGGGAGCAGTACTTC.

This clone was seen just once. This sequence joins TRBV2 and TRBJ1-1; 7 bases agree with TRBD1. The germline V gene has CDR1 SNHLY and CDR2 FYNNEI. With V trimmed by 8 bases and J by 0 bases, 6 bases remained unmatched. The length of the CDR3 is 14 residues. Here the CDR3 DNA reads TGTGCCAGCGTTAGACAGGGCTTGAACACTGAAGCTTTCTTT. Translating gives CASVRQGLNTEAFF.

V is TRBV9 and J is TRBJ1-6; tentative D call: TRBD1 (5 bases). Trimming took 4 bases from V and 7 from J, leaving 15 bases between them. This CDR3 has 15 amino acids. Germline values: CDR1 SGDLS, CDR2 YYNGEE. CDR3 in DNA: TGTGCCAGCAGCACCAGTCAGCAGGGAAATTCACCCCTCCACTTT. Translated, it gives CASSTSQQGNSPLHF.